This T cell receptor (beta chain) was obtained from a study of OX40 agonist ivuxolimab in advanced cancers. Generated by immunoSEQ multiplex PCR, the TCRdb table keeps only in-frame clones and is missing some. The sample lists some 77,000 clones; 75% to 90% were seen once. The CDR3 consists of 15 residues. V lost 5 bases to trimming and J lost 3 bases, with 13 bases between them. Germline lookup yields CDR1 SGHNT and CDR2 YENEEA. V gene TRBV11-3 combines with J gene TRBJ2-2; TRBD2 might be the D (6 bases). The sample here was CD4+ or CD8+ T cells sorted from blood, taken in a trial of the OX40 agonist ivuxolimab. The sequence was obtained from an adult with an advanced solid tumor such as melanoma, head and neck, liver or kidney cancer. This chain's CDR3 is CASSDGWEDTGELFF. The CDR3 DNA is TGTGCCAGCAGCGACGGATGGGAGGACACCGGGGAGCTGTTTTTT.